In its sample, the clone carrying this T cell receptor beta chain was seen many times. The antigen is undetermined. This record belongs to a study of CD8 T cells in ankylosing spondylitis. General study results and limits: The authors found the disease-linked clones to be CD8+ and relatively rare in peripheral blood.

Germline V gene data show CDR1 as SGHRS and CDR2 as YFSETQ. The CDR3 loop spans 15 amino acids. V was pared by 4 bases and J by 8 bases, with 18 bases between. Each CDR3 protein gets one entry after TCRdb re-called the 5' RACE reads with MiXCR. This sample has roughly 250,000 distinct CDR3 sequences; around 9.2% occur once, and the top ten carry almost 7%. The chain links TRBV5-1 to TRBJ2-2; unclear D gene. This receptor was taken from a male donor with ankylosing spondylitis or in good health (not recorded which). The sample was blood, either unsorted or a sorted T cell fraction (not recorded which). The CDR3 DNA reads as TGCGCCAGCAGCATACAGCCGGCCCAAACGGGGGAGCTGTTTTTT. Translated: CASSIQPAQTGELFF.